This T cell receptor (beta chain) was recovered during a study of shared clonotypes between healthy human individuals. With 3 bases removed from V and 12 bases from J, the gap between germline ends came to 11 bases. Germline CDR1 reads KGHSH; CDR2 reads LQKENI. The CDR3 spans 12 residues. TCRdb's table, derived via immunoSEQ multiplex PCR, lists solely in-frame clones and lacks some. The data contain 2.3 million or so clones, just over 90% of them singletons. The sample consisted of naive CD4+ T cells from PBMCs. Noted subset: CD45RA+ positively selected. The clonotype comes from a young man in good health. Some clones in this sample may be carry-over from other donors' samples. This chain connects TRBV18 to TRBJ1-4; the D is unclear. The CDR3 protein is CASSPSRSELFF. The CDR3 DNA reads TGTGCCAGCTCACCGTCTCGGTCAGAACTGTTTTTT.